This entry features one T cell receptor (beta chain) sequence. Antigen: not known. These data come from a study of T cells expressing NK-cell markers. TCRdb reprocessed the 5' RACE reads; each CDR3 protein has one entry and no DNA is given. The sample table includes some 120,000 distinct CDR3 sequences. Overall study results and limits: Certain NKG2C+ T cell clones were expanded, and their HCMV specificity remained unclear. Among CD8+ T cells from about six donors, dominant NKG2C+ clonotypes accounted for 1.0-7.0%.

The receptor's source is a woman between 18 and 75 years old in good health. The sample comprised blood T cells: a sorted CD56 or NKG2C T cell subset, CD4+ or CD8+ T cells, or bulk PBMC T cells (not recorded which).

The CDR3 reads CASFSSAGGPVF. This rearrangement joins TRBV6-2 or TRBV6-3 to TRBJ2-1; TCRdb reports TRBD2, a call that lacks DNA to check it against. Germline CDR1 MNHEY, CDR2 SVGEGT. CDR3 length: 12 residues.